What follows are 28 T cell receptor beta chains derived from one specimen sequenced in a study of blood T cells in healthy people across ages. A second roughly 6 to 11 cycle PCR used barcoded and J-beta primers. TCRdb reprocessed the 5' RACE reads via MiXCR and lists one record per CDR3 protein. The table records about 1.1 million distinct CDR3 sequences, more than 30% of them present only once. Sequencing input: blood. Source of these receptors: a man between 18 and 35 years old in good health.

CDR3 sequence (DNA): TGTGCCAGCAGTTACCTTCTTCCGGGACTAGCTACCGATACGCAGTATTTT. Amino acids: CASSYLLPGLATDTQYF. This rearrangement joins TRBV6-2 or TRBV6-3 to TRBJ2-3; 9 bases fit TRBD2. With 2 bases clipped from V and 6 bases from J, the junction kept 12 bases outside the gene matches. The CDR3 sequence is 17 residues long. Germline V gene data show CDR1 as MNHEY and CDR2 as SVGEGT.

This chain links TRBV29-1 with TRBJ1-5; D unresolved. V dropped 6 bases and J dropped 6 bases, with 21 bases sitting between them. The CDR3 runs to 15 residues. Germline CDR1 and CDR2: SQVTM and ANQGSEA. CDR3 sequence (DNA): TGCAGCGTCGCCTACAGTTTTGGGGAAGGTCAGCCCCAGCATTTT. It codes for CSVAYSFGEGQPQHF.

V usage is TRBV4-1 and J usage is TRBJ1-2; no firm D call. The V gene's germline CDR1 is MGHRA and CDR2 YSYEKL. The CDR3 totals 15 residues. Trimming took off 0 bases at V and 2 bases at J, with 10 bases between the two ends. The CDR3 loop reads CASSQDQAGNYGYTF. The CDR3 DNA reads TGCGCCAGCAGCCAAGATCAGGCGGGGAACTATGGCTACACCTTC.

V gene TRBV12-3 or TRBV12-4 combines with J gene TRBJ1-2; 9 positions match TRBD1. The junction had 14 bases not matched to a gene; V was cut back by 6 bases and J by 6 bases. CDR3 length: 16 amino acids. The CDR3 nucleotides read TGTGCCAGCAGCTTATCCGGGTTGGGGACAGGGAATGGCTACACCTTC. Translated, it gives CASSLSGLGTGNGYTF.

This clonotype was detected a few times. The gene calls are TRBV3-1 and TRBJ1-5; no clear D. V lost 4 bases to trimming and J lost 0 bases, with 7 bases between them. The CDR3 has 14 residues. Germline CDR1 is LGHDT and CDR2 is YNNKEL (reference sequence). CDR3 amino acids: CASSPQVSNQPQHF. CDR3 bases: TGTGCCAGCAGCCCGCAGGTTAGCAATCAGCCCCAGCATTTT. Full variable domain (rest looked up from reference TRBV3-1 and TRBJ1-5): DTAVSQTPKYLVTQMGNDKSIKCEQNLGHDTMYWYKQDSKKFLKIMFSYNNKELIINETVPNRFSPKSPDKAHLNLHINSLELGDSAVYFCASSPQVSNQPQHFGDGTRLSIL.

This clonotype occurred a few times. The V gene is TRBV7-2, the J gene TRBJ1-1, with D unresolved. The CDR3 is 14 amino acids. Germline CDR1 SGHTA, CDR2 FQGNSA. Trimming took 1 base from V and 1 from J, leaving 7 bases between them. The CDR3 DNA follows: TGTGCCAGCAGCTTAGGGCGGGAGAACACTGAAGCTTTCTTT. This gives the protein CASSLGRENTEAFF.

CDR3 region: CASSHTQGLRMTDTQYF. The CDR3 DNA follows: TGCGCCAGCAGCCACACACAGGGATTGCGGATGACAGATACGCAGTATTTT. The gene calls are TRBV4-3 and TRBJ2-3; tentatively, D is TRBD1 (6 bases). Trimming cost V 3 bases and J 3 bases, with 19 bases left between them. CDR1 LGHNA and CDR2 YSLEER come from the germline V gene. This CDR3 is built from 17 residues.

This sequence joins TRBV7-2 and TRBJ1-2; D remains ambiguous. The V end was cut by 11 bases, the J end by 7 bases, with 20 bases between. CDR1 and CDR2 (germline): SGHTA, FQGNSA. The CDR3 is 13 amino acids. Here the CDR3 reads CARTLASLGGYTF. The CDR3 DNA reads TGTGCCCGCACACTCGCTAGTTTAGGTGGCTACACCTTC. Based on the CDR3 plus reference TRBV7-2 and TRBJ1-2, the full variable domain is GAGVSQSPSNKVTEKGKDVELRCDPISGHTALYWYRQSLGQGLEFLIYFQGNSAPDKSGLPSDRFSAERTGGSVSTLTIQRTQQEDSAVYLCARTLASLGGYTFGSGTRLTVV.

The chain combines TRBV5-1 with TRBJ1-4; D not certain. The CDR3 is 14 residues long. Germline V gives CDR1 SGHRS, CDR2 YFSETQ. Trimming took 0 bases from V and 8 from J, leaving 11 bases between them. The CDR3 loop reads CASSLVLVREKLFF. As DNA, the CDR3 is TGCGCCAGCAGCTTGGTCTTGGTGCGGGAAAAACTGTTTTTT.

The chain couples TRBV9 to TRBJ2-2; D uncertain. The CDR3 contains 13 residues. Germline CDR1 reads SGDLS; CDR2 reads YYNGEE. V was clipped by 6 bases and J by 1 base, with 7 bases between them. The CDR3 spells CASNRQNTGELFF. The CDR3, as DNA: TGTGCCAGCAACCGACAGAACACCGGGGAGCTGTTTTTT.

The chain couples TRBV20-1 to TRBJ2-3, with 7 positions matching TRBD2. CDR1 is DFQATT, CDR2 SNEGSKA, per germline (reference sequence). The CDR3 runs to 14 residues. The trim removed 5 bases at V and 4 bases at J, leaving 9 bases unmatched. CDR3 in DNA: TGCAGTGCTTTGACTAGCCCTCCCCCAGATACGCAGTATTTT. This encodes CSALTSPPPDTQYF.

At least ten counts were recorded for this clonotype. The V and J genes are TRBV5-1 and TRBJ2-3; no reliable D call. Germline CDR1 is SGHRS and CDR2 is YFSETQ. V was trimmed by 0 bases and J by 0 bases, leaving 8 bases between them. This CDR3 is 15 amino acids long. The CDR3 here is CASSLVTASTDTQYF. Here the CDR3 DNA reads TGCGCCAGCAGCTTGGTTACAGCCAGCACAGATACGCAGTATTTT.

The chain carries TRBV7-9 and TRBJ1-1, with TRBD1 as a possible D gene (5 bases). This CDR3 comprises 14 residues. V shed 4 bases and J shed 0 bases, with 9 bases lying between them. Looked up from germline, CDR1 is SEHNR and CDR2 is FQNEAQ (reference sequence). The CDR3 loop is CASSWGRMNTEAFF. The CDR3 bases are TGTGCCAGCAGCTGGGGACGGATGAACACTGAAGCTTTCTTT.

The chain is built from TRBV5-1 and TRBJ2-7; TRBD2 agrees at 10 bases. Germline assignment: CDR1 SGHRS and CDR2 YFSETQ. V trimming: 2 bases; J trimming: 7 bases; junction bases outside the gene matches: 9. This CDR3 has 15 amino acids. The CDR3 coding sequence is TGCGCCAGCAGCTTAGCACTAGCGGGGTACAATGAGCAGTACTTC. The encoded protein is CASSLALAGYNEQYF.

Of note for this clonotype: One end of the junction is discordant with germline, which a read error may explain. The genes are TRBV7-8 and TRBJ2-6; TRBD1 might be the D (6 bases). CDR1 is SGHVS and CDR2 is FQNEAQ in the germline V gene. This CDR3 has 14 residues. This CDR3 reads CASSSGQRVPSRYF. The CDR3 bases are TGTGCCAGCAGCTCCGGACAGCGAGTTCCGTCCCGGTACTTC.

The chain couples TRBV20-1 to TRBJ1-1, with D possibly matching TRBD1 (6 bases). Deletions cut 3 bases from V and 5 bases from J, with 13 bases between. The CDR3 is made up of 13 amino acids. Germline V lookup: CDR1 DFQATT, CDR2 SNEGSKA (reference sequence). The CDR3 spells CSARYGGRTEAFF. CDR3 DNA: TGCAGTGCTAGGTATGGGGGGCGGACTGAAGCTTTCTTT.

Only a few counts were recorded for this clonotype. This chain connects TRBV29-1 to TRBJ1-1, with TRBD1 as a possible D gene (6 bases). CDR3 length: 14 residues. V lost 6 bases and J 1 base, leaving 15 bases between the germline ends. Per germline, CDR1 SQVTM and CDR2 ANQGSEA. In DNA, the CDR3 is TGCAGCGTAGCCGGACAGCCGTCGAACACTGAAGCTTTCTTT. It encodes CSVAGQPSNTEAFF.

This clonotype was detected only a few times. This chain uses TRBV6-2 or TRBV6-3 with TRBJ2-1, with 9 nucleotides matching TRBD2. The CDR3 spans 17 residues. The trim removed 6 bases at V and 5 bases at J, leaving 14 bases unmatched. The germline gives CDR1 MNHEY, CDR2 SVGEGT. The CDR3: CASSQRGLAFTNNEQFF. The CDR3 DNA sequence: TGTGCCAGCAGCCAAAGGGGACTAGCCTTCACAAACAATGAGCAGTTCTTC.

J is TRBJ1-1 and V is TRBV28; D unresolved. This CDR3 spans 13 amino acids. Deletions cut 7 bases from V and 1 base from J, with 10 bases between. Germline CDR1 and CDR2: MDHEN and SYDVKM. The CDR3 here is CASITHQNTEAFF. Written as DNA, the CDR3 is TGTGCCAGCATCACCCACCAGAACACTGAAGCTTTCTTT.

This clonotype was seen once. The chain links TRBV20-1 to TRBJ1-5; perhaps TRBD1 as D (6 bases). The CDR3 is 13 amino acids. The V end was cut by 3 bases, the J end by 6 bases, with 12 bases between. Per germline, CDR1 DFQATT and CDR2 SNEGSKA (reference sequence). CDR3 sequence (DNA): TGCAGTGCTAGTTCACAGGGCGCTCAGCCCCAGCATTTT. It translates to CSASSQGAQPQHF.

The rearrangement links TRBV6-5 to TRBJ2-2; tentative D call: TRBD2 (6 bases). Trimming removed 5 bases at V and 11 bases at J, with 12 bases between. The CDR3 covers 12 residues. Germline V gene sequence: CDR1 MNHEY, CDR2 SVGAGI. CDR3 amino acids: CASSPWGVELFF. CDR3 nucleotides: TGTGCCAGCAGTCCGTGGGGGGTCGAGCTGTTTTTT.

V and J are TRBV18 and TRBJ1-6; D gene ambiguous. V was clipped by 3 bases and J by 4 bases, with 7 bases between them. Germline V gene lookup returns CDR1 KGHSH and CDR2 LQKENI. The CDR3 has 14 amino acids. CDR3 DNA sequence: TGTGCCAGCTCACCGAACATTTATAATTCACCCCTCCACTTT. It translates to CASSPNIYNSPLHF.

A few counts support this clonotype. The J gene is TRBJ1-1, the V gene TRBV4-2; D is perhaps TRBD1 (5 bases). The germline V gene encodes CDR1 LGHNA and CDR2 YNFKEQ. Deletions cut 1 base from V and 1 base from J, with 10 bases between. The CDR3 is 15 amino acids. This CDR3 reads CASSQAGGTNTEAFF. DNA for the CDR3: TGTGCCAGCAGCCAAGCGGGAGGGACGAACACTGAAGCTTTCTTT.

This rearrangement joins TRBV7-2 to TRBJ2-2, with D unresolved. This CDR3 comprises 15 residues. The germline gives CDR1 SGHTA, CDR2 FQGNSA. With 2 bases removed from V and 2 bases from J, the gap between germline ends came to 9 bases. The CDR3 protein is CASSLQAHNTGELFF. In DNA form, the CDR3 reads TGTGCCAGCAGCTTACAGGCGCACAACACCGGGGAGCTGTTTTTT.

The chain carries TRBV20-1 and TRBJ1-1; a possible D gene is TRBD1 (6 bases). Germline CDR1 DFQATT, CDR2 SNEGSKA (reference sequence). Trimming stripped 6 bases from V and 9 bases from J, with 14 bases between. The CDR3 spans 11 residues. Written as DNA, the CDR3 is TGCAGTGCCCCGGGGGCAGGTCAAGCTTTCTTT. It specifies CSAPGAGQAFF.

This clonotype has only a few counts. This chain links TRBV2 with TRBJ2-7; TRBD1 aligns across 8 bases. The length of the CDR3 is 14 residues. Germline loops: CDR1 SNHLY, CDR2 FYNNEI. The junction had 4 bases not matched to a gene; V was cut back by 4 bases and J by 2 bases. CDR3 DNA sequence: TGTGCCAGCAGTGGACAGGGGTACACCTACGAGCAGTACTTC. The encoded protein is CASSGQGYTYEQYF. The full variable domain, completed using reference TRBV2 and TRBJ2-7, is EPEVTQTPSHQVTQMGQEVILRCVPISNHLYFYWYRQILGQKVEFLVSFYNNEISEKSEIFDDQFSVERPDGSNFTLKIRSTKLEDSAMYFCASSGQGYTYEQYFGPGTRLTVT.

This clonotype was counted between two and nine times. The chain has TRBV12-3 or TRBV12-4 and TRBJ2-6; D is unclear. The CDR3 consists of 15 residues. V lost 6 bases and J lost 0, with 9 bases in between. CDR3 bases: TGTGCCAGCAGCATACTGATCTCTGGGGCCAACGTCCTGACTTTC. Translating gives CASSILISGANVLTF.

The chain is built from TRBV25-1 and TRBJ1-2, with TRBD1 matching 7 bases. The germline V gene encodes CDR1 MGHDK and CDR2 SYGVNS. The CDR3 sequence is 14 residues long. The V gene end was trimmed by 6 bases and the J gene end by 1 base; junction bases not matched to a gene: 5. The CDR3 DNA sequence: TGTGCCAGCAGAGGGACAGAATATAACTATGGCTACACCTTC. Amino acid sequence: CASRGTEYNYGYTF.